These 7 T cell receptor beta chains originate from one sample sequenced in a study of T cells in Graves' hyperthyroidism and ophthalmopathy. Researchers amplified the TCR beta CDR3 regions from RNA transcripts. In the first-round RT-PCR of the TCR CDR3, the HTBI primer set was used. TCRdb analysed the multiplex PCR reads with MiXCR anew, one entry per CDR3 protein. The table lists tens of thousands of distinct CDR3 sequences, around half of them singletons. The source material was blood. Receptors originate from a middle-aged man with Graves' ophthalmopathy.

This clonotype was counted a few times. V usage is TRBV18 and J usage is TRBJ2-1; a possible D gene is TRBD1 (5 bases). Per germline, CDR1 KGHSH and CDR2 LQKENI. Between the trimmed V and J ends, which lost 2 bases and 2 bases, there was a span of 10 bases. The CDR3 has 15 residues. This chain's CDR3 is CASSPDGAPYNEQFF. In nucleotides, the CDR3 is TGTGCCAGCTCACCAGATGGGGCCCCCTACAATGAGCAGTTCTTC.

V and J are TRBV12-3 or TRBV12-4 and TRBJ1-5; tentatively, D is TRBD1 (6 bases). This CDR3 is built from 12 residues. V was trimmed by 3 bases and J by 14 bases, leaving 14 bases between them. The CDR3 loop is CASSFQGGGEHF. The CDR3 DNA is TGTGCCAGCAGTTTTCAAGGGGGAGGCGAGCATTTT.

This clonotype has at least ten counts. The rearrangement joins TRBV7-9 to TRBJ1-1, with TRBD1 as a possible D gene (6 bases). Trimming cost V 5 bases and J 0 bases, with 10 bases left between them. CDR1 and CDR2 from the germline V gene are SEHNR and FQNEAQ (reference sequence). The CDR3 extends over 14 amino acids. The CDR3 nucleotides are TGTGCCAGCAGCGTGGACAGTGTGAACACTGAAGCTTTCTTT. Encoded protein: CASSVDSVNTEAFF.

The V call is TRBV7-2, the J call TRBJ2-7, with 9 bases matching TRBD1. This CDR3 is 13 amino acids long. Germline-derived CDR1 and CDR2 are SGHTA and FQGNSA. V was pared by 5 bases and J by 4 bases, with 3 bases of the junction left unmatched. As DNA, the CDR3 is TGTGCCAGCAGCAAACAGGGGGCATACGAGCAGTACTTC. This sequence encodes CASSKQGAYEQYF.

V and J are TRBV20-1 and TRBJ2-1; 11 bases map to TRBD2. V was pared by 5 bases and J by 2 bases, with 5 bases of the junction left unmatched. Germline CDR1 is DFQATT and CDR2 is SNEGSKA (reference sequence). The CDR3 is made up of 15 amino acids. The CDR3 here is CSAPPSGGTYNEQFF. The CDR3 bases are TGCAGTGCTCCTCCTAGCGGGGGGACCTACAATGAGCAGTTCTTC.

The chain is built from TRBV20-1 and TRBJ2-3; possible D gene TRBD1, 6 bases. The CDR3 contains 13 residues. The germline V and J ends were trimmed by 1 base and 1 base, with 6 bases remaining between them. Germline CDR1 is DFQATT and CDR2 is SNEGSKA (reference sequence). CDR3 DNA sequence: TGCAGTGCTAGAGGACAGGGCACAGATACGCAGTATTTT. Translated, it gives CSARGQGTDTQYF.

This clonotype appeared many times. V gene TRBV19 combines with J gene TRBJ1-1; D is undetermined. V was clipped by 6 bases and J by 1 base, with 18 bases between them. The CDR3 totals 16 residues. Germline CDR1 LNHDA, CDR2 SQIVND (reference sequence). The CDR3 region is CASSPQSFESNTEAFF. The DNA of the CDR3 is TGTGCCAGTAGCCCACAGTCCTTCGAATCGAACACTGAAGCTTTCTTT.